The source of this T cell receptor (beta chain) is a study of human thymus T cells. Study-level points and caveats: Thymic and blood repertoires seemed to show skewed V and J gene use.

During surgery, about 0.45-1 mL peripheral blood was drawn from four of eight donors. Profiling relied on immunoSEQ multiplex PCR, and the TCRdb table lists in-frame clones only, not all of them. The table has around 44,000 clones, around 94% seen once. A word on this clone: What it binds is not known.

Looked up from germline, CDR1 is WNHNN and CDR2 is SYGVQD (reference sequence). CDR3 length: 14 residues. V dropped 3 bases and J dropped 0 bases, with 5 bases sitting between them. The clonotype was recovered from a boy younger than two with a congenital heart defect but otherwise immunologically healthy. The sample taken for sequencing was blood. The chain couples TRBV10-1 to TRBJ2-2; D is perhaps TRBD1 (5 bases). This CDR3 is CASSDRANTGELFF. CDR3 nucleotides: TGCGCCAGCAGTGACAGGGCGAACACCGGGGAGCTGTTTTTT.